These 2 T cell receptor beta chains were sequenced from one sample in a study of blood T cell repertoires in COVID-19. Profiling relied on immunoSEQ multiplex PCR, and the TCRdb table lists in-frame clones only, not all of them. The repertoire holds 200,000 to 300,000 clones, with around 88% as singletons. The sample was PBMCs or T cells enriched from blood (not recorded which). The receptors here all came from a woman in her thirties or forties with acute COVID-19.

The V gene is TRBV2, the J gene TRBJ2-7; 8 bases agree with TRBD1. The CDR3 is 14 residues long. The V gene's germline CDR1 is SNHLY and CDR2 FYNNEI. J gave up 3 bases and V 5 bases, and 6 bases lay outside the gene matches. The CDR3 coding sequence is TGTGCCAGCAGTAAGAGGGGACAGGACTACGAGCAGTACTTC. It yields the protein CASSKRGQDYEQYF.

V is TRBV5-6 and J is TRBJ1-2; D is unclear. CDR3 length: 15 residues. CDR1 SGHDT and CDR2 YYEEEE come from the germline V gene. The V end lost 0 bases, the J end lost 3 bases, and 12 bases lay between the germline ends. The CDR3, as DNA: TGTGCCAGCAGCTTGGACCCCCGGTCGGACTATGGCTACACCTTC. Translated: CASSLDPRSDYGYTF.